These 19 T cell receptor beta chains were all obtained from the same sample, sequenced in a study of a mutant IDH1 vaccine in newly diagnosed glioma. Time point specified: week 47, end of study. Each vaccine dose was 300 ug of mutant IDH1 20-mer peptide, with topical imiquimod. The antigens of these receptors remain unknown. The data were produced by immunoSEQ multiplex PCR, yet TCRdb's version contains in-frame clones alone and is incomplete. The table lists roughly 56,000 clones, around three quarters of them singletons. The sample here was PBMCs, taken from a glioma patient whose treatment included an IDH1 peptide vaccine. The receptors here all came from a man aged 50 or older with glioma.

V gene TRBV4-3 combines with J gene TRBJ1-5, with 7 bases fitting TRBD1. The junction had 3 bases not matched to a gene; V was cut back by 0 bases and J by 4 bases. The germline V gene encodes CDR1 LGHNA and CDR2 YSLEER. There are 15 residues in the CDR3. For the CDR3, the DNA is TGCGCCAGCAGCCAAGAGACAGGGAGAAATCAGCCCCAGCATTTT. Encoded protein: CASSQETGRNQPQHF.

V is TRBV30 and J is TRBJ2-7; D ambiguous. Germline CDR1 and CDR2: GTSNPN and SVGIG (reference sequence). Trimming left V 2 bases short and J 3 bases short, with 8 bases between. The CDR3 extends over 12 amino acids. CDR3 region: CAWSTQSYEQYF. The CDR3 DNA reads TGTGCCTGGAGTACGCAGAGCTACGAGCAGTACTTC.

This clone was seen just once. The chain uses TRBV5-6 and TRBJ2-6, with D unclear. The ends were cut back, 1 base at V and 4 bases at J, with 3 bases in the middle. Germline V gene lookup returns CDR1 SGHDT and CDR2 YYEEEE. This CDR3 spans 13 amino acids. The CDR3 here is CASSLKGANVLTF. The CDR3 DNA follows: TGTGCCAGCAGCTTGAAAGGGGCCAACGTCCTGACTTTC.

There are a few counts of this clone. The chain recombines TRBV27 with TRBJ1-2, with a tentative D call TRBD1 (5 bases). The germline CDR1 and CDR2 sequences are MNHEY and SMNVEV (reference sequence). The CDR3 spans 13 residues. V was cut by 6 bases and J by 3 bases, with 11 bases left in between. This CDR3 is CASSSGFHYGYTF. The CDR3 DNA follows: TGTGCCAGCAGCTCAGGGTTCCACTATGGCTACACCTTC.

The V call is TRBV7-8, the J call TRBJ1-1; the D is unclear. The CDR3 spans 12 residues. Germline loops: CDR1 SGHVS, CDR2 FQNEAQ. The V end lost 7 bases, the J end lost 0 bases, and 6 bases lay between the germline ends. CDR3 sequence: CASTPLNTEAFF. CDR3 DNA sequence: TGTGCCAGCACCCCGTTGAACACTGAAGCTTTCTTT. The complete variable domain, with remaining parts taken from reference TRBV7-8 and TRBJ1-1, reads GAGVSQSPRYKVAKRGQDVALRCDPISGHVSLFWYQQALGQGPEFLTYFQNEAQLDKSGLPSDRFFAERPEGSVSTLKIQRTQQEDSAVYLCASTPLNTEAFFGQGTRLTVV.

The rearrangement uses TRBV28 and TRBJ1-2; D gene ambiguous. Germline V gene lookup returns CDR1 MDHEN and CDR2 SYDVKM. The CDR3 covers 10 residues. Between the trimmed V and J ends, which lost 5 bases and 4 bases, there was a span of 2 bases. CDR3 protein: CASSGYGYTF. DNA for the CDR3: TGTGCCAGCAGTGGCTATGGCTACACCTTC.

The chain uses TRBV5-5 and TRBJ1-5; D is undetermined. The CDR3 covers 16 residues. Trimming cost V 0 bases and J 2 bases, with 12 bases left between them. Germline lookup yields CDR1 SGHKS and CDR2 YYEKEE (reference sequence). The CDR3 loop is CASSLGRDRGNQPQHF. CDR3 DNA sequence: TGTGCCAGCAGCTTGGGTCGAGATAGAGGCAATCAGCCCCAGCATTTT.

The rearrangement joins TRBV29-1 to TRBJ1-1, with 7 bases fitting TRBD1. This CDR3 is built from 13 residues. The V and J ends lost 7 bases and 1 base, in that order; junction bases with no gene match: 6. Germline V lookup: CDR1 SQVTM, CDR2 ANQGSEA. DNA of the CDR3: TGCAGCGGTGGGACAGTTGCGAACACTGAAGCTTTCTTT. Translated, it gives CSGGTVANTEAFF. Supplemented by reference TRBV29-1 and TRBJ1-1, the full variable domain reads SAVISQKPSRDICQRGTSLTIQCQVDSQVTMMFWYRQQPGQSLTLIATANQGSEATYESGFVIDKFPISRPNLTFSTLTVSNMSPEDSSIYLCSGGTVANTEAFFGQGTRLTVV.

The chain recombines TRBV9 with TRBJ2-1; D may be TRBD1 (6 bases). From germline, CDR1 is SGDLS and CDR2 YYNGEE. The CDR3 loop spans 14 amino acids. Trimming left V 0 bases short and J 2 bases short, with 6 bases between. The CDR3 spells CASSVGQAYNEQFF. In nucleotides, the CDR3 is TGTGCCAGCAGCGTAGGACAGGCCTACAATGAGCAGTTCTTC.

The V gene is TRBV9, the J gene TRBJ1-5; TRBD1 might be the D (5 bases). The length of the CDR3 is 15 residues. Germline values: CDR1 SGDLS, CDR2 YYNGEE. The germline V and J ends were trimmed by 2 bases and 2 bases, with 11 bases remaining between them. The CDR3 here is CASSVNGQGNQPQHF. The CDR3 bases are TGTGCCAGCAGCGTCAACGGACAAGGCAATCAGCCCCAGCATTTT.

This chain uses TRBV5-3 with TRBJ2-3; unclear D gene. Being an ORF, TRBV5-3 has a function that is uncertain. V shed 1 base and J shed 4 bases, with 13 bases lying between them. The CDR3 length is 15 residues. CDR3 DNA sequence: TGTGCCAGAAGCTTGTCAGGCCGCCCCCCAGATACGCAGTATTTT. Translated, it gives CARSLSGRPPDTQYF.

CDR3 sequence reads: CASSPAPRQGARDGYTF. CDR3 DNA sequence: TGTGCCAGCAGCCCCGCCCCCAGACAGGGGGCGCGTGATGGCTACACCTTC. J is TRBJ1-2 and V is TRBV7-2, with 10 bases identical to TRBD1. CDR1 and CDR2 (germline): SGHTA, FQGNSA. The CDR3 length is 17 residues. With V trimmed by 5 bases and J by 6 bases, 15 bases remained unmatched.

The chain recombines TRBV27 with TRBJ1-1; perhaps TRBD1 as D (5 bases). Trimming pared 2 bases from V and 2 bases from J, leaving 15 bases between. The CDR3 consists of 16 residues. Germline V gene data show CDR1 as MNHEY and CDR2 as SMNVEV (reference sequence). In DNA form, the CDR3 reads TGTGCCAGCAGTTTACGCCCCGGGAGGGGAAACACTGAAGCTTTCTTT. Its translation is CASSLRPGRGNTEAFF.

V gene TRBV5-4 combines with J gene TRBJ1-3; D may be TRBD1 (5 bases). The CDR3 has 15 amino acids. From germline, CDR1 is SGHNT and CDR2 YYREEE (reference sequence). The V gene lost 4 bases and the J gene lost 3 bases, with 14 bases spanning the gap. Written as DNA, the CDR3 is TGTGCCAGCAGCCGGCAGGGTGGGGGTGGAAACACCATATATTTT. Amino acids: CASSRQGGGGNTIYF.

This chain links TRBV30 with TRBJ2-5; D gene ambiguous. Germline assignment: CDR1 GTSNPN and CDR2 SVGIG (reference sequence). This CDR3 spans 12 amino acids. Trimming shortened V by 3 bases and J by 5 bases, and 10 bases separated the two germline ends. CDR3 residues: CAWRYGSETQYF. The CDR3 DNA reads TGTGCCTGGAGATACGGTTCGGAGACCCAGTACTTC.

This clone has just one count. This chain links TRBV14 with TRBJ2-7; D is ambiguous. The CDR3 runs to 14 residues. Germline V gene data show CDR1 as SGHDN and CDR2 as FVKESK. V gave up 3 bases and J gave up 5 bases, with 14 bases separating them. The CDR3 is CASSQTLRNDEQYF. The CDR3 bases are TGTGCCAGCAGCCAGACCCTCCGGAACGACGAGCAGTACTTC. Supplemented by reference TRBV14 and TRBJ2-7, the full variable domain reads EAGVTQFPSHSVIEKGQTVTLRCDPISGHDNLYWYRRVMGKEIKFLLHFVKESKQDESGMPNNRFLAERTGGTYSTLKVQPAELEDSGVYFCASSQTLRNDEQYFGPGTRLTVT.

This clone was detected a few times. V is TRBV4-1 and J is TRBJ1-1, with 10 bases fitting TRBD1. Germline V gene lookup returns CDR1 MGHRA and CDR2 YSYEKL. The CDR3 covers 16 residues. The trim removed 4 bases at V and 3 bases at J, leaving 8 bases unmatched. Here the CDR3 reads CASSLGTGVGDTEAFF. The CDR3 region has the DNA TGCGCCAGCAGCCTCGGGACAGGGGTAGGAGACACTGAAGCTTTCTTT.

The chain couples TRBV18 to TRBJ2-5; 8 positions agree with TRBD1. Germline trimming cut 3 bases from V and 5 bases from J; bases unmatched to any gene: 8. Germline CDR1 reads KGHSH; CDR2 reads LQKENI. The CDR3 has 15 residues. CDR3 nucleotides: TGTGCCAGCTCACCCCCGAGGACAGGGTTGGAGACCCAGTACTTC. Translating gives CASSPPRTGLETQYF.

This clone was picked up a small number of times. V gene TRBV5-1 combines with J gene TRBJ2-2; D possibly corresponds to TRBD1 (7 bases). V lost 4 bases, J lost 1 base, and 11 bases lay in between. From germline, CDR1 is SGHRS and CDR2 YFSETQ. This CDR3 has 15 amino acids. CDR3 residues: CASSTQGGNTGELFF. The CDR3 DNA sequence: TGCGCCAGCAGCACTCAGGGGGGGAACACCGGGGAGCTGTTTTTT.